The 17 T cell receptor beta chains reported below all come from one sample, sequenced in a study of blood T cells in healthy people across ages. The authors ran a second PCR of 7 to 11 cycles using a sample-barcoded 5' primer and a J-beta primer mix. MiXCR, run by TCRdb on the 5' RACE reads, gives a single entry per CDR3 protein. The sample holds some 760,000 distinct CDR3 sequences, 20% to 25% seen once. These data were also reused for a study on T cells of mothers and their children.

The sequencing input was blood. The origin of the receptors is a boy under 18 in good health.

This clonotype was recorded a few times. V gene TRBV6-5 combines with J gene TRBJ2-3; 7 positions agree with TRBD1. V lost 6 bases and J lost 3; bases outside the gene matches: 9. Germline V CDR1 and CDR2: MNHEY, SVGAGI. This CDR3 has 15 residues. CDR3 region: CASSPFLGQTDTQYF. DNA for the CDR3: TGTGCCAGCAGCCCCTTTTTGGGACAGACAGATACGCAGTATTTT.

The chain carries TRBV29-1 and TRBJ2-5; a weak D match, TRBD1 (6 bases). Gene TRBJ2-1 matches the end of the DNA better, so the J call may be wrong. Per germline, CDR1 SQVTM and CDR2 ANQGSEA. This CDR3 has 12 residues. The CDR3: CSVEIQGNEQFF. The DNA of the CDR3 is TGCAGCGTTGAAATTCAGGGGAATGAGCAGTTCTTC.

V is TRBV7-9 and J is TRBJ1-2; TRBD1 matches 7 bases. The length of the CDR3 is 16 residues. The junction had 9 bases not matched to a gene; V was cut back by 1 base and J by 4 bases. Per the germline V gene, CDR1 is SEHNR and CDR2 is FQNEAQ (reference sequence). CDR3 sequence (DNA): TGTGCCAGCAGCTTAGATCTCCTACAGGGGACCTATGGCTACACCTTC. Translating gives CASSLDLLQGTYGYTF.

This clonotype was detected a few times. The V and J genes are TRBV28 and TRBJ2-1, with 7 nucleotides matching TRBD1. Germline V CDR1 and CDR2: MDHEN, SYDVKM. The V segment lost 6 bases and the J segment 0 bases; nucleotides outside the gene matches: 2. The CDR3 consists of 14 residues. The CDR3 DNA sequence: TGTGCCAGCAGGTGGACAGGCTCCTACAATGAGCAGTTCTTC. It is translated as CASRWTGSYNEQFF.

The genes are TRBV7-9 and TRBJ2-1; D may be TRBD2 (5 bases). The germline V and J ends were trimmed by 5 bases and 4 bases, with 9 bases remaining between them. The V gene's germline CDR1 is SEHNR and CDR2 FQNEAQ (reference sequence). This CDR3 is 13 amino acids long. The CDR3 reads CASSRPGYNEQFF. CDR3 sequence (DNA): TGTGCCAGCAGCCGACCGGGATACAATGAGCAGTTCTTC.

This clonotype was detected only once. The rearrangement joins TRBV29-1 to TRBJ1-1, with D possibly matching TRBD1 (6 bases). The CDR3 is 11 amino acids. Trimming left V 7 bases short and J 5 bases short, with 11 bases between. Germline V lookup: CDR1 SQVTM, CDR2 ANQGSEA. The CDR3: CSGEGVTEAFF. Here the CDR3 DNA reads TGCAGCGGAGAGGGGGTAACTGAAGCTTTCTTT.

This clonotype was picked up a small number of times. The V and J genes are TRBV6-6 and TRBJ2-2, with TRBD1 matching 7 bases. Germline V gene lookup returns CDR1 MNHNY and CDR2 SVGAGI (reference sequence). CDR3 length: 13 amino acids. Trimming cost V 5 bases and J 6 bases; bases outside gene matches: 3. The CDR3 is CASSTQGSGELFF. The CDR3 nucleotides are TGTGCCAGCAGTACACAGGGGTCCGGGGAGCTGTTTTTT.

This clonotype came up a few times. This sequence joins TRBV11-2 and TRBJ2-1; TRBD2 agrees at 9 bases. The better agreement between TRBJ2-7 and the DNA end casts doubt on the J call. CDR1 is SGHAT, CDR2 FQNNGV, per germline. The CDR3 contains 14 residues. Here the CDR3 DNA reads TGTGCCAGCAGCGCCAGCGGGAGGCCTTACGAGCAGTACTTC. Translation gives CASSASGRPYEQYF.

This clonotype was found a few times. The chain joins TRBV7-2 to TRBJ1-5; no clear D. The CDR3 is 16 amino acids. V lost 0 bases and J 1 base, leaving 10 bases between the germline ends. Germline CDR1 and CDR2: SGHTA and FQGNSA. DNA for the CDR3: TGTGCCAGCAGCTTAGCCTGGACCGGGAGCAATCAGCCCCAGCATTTT. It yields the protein CASSLAWTGSNQPQHF.

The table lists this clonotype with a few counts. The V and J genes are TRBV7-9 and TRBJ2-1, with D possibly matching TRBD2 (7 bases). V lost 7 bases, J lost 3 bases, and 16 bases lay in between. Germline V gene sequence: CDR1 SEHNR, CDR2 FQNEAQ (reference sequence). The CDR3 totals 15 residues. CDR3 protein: CASTYWGGHYNEQFF. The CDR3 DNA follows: TGTGCCAGCACTTATTGGGGGGGCCACTACAATGAGCAGTTCTTC.

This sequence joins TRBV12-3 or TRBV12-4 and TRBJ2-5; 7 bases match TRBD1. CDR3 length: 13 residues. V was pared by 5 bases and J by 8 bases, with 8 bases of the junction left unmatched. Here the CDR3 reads CASSNPGQKTQYF. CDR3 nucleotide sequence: TGTGCCAGCAGTAACCCGGGACAGAAAACCCAGTACTTC.

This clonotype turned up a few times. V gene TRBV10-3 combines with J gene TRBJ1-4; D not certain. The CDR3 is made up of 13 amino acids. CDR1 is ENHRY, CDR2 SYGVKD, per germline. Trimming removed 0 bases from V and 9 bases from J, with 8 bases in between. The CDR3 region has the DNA TGTGCCATCAGTGAGTCTCTAGGGAAAAAACTGTTTTTT. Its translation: CAISESLGKKLFF.

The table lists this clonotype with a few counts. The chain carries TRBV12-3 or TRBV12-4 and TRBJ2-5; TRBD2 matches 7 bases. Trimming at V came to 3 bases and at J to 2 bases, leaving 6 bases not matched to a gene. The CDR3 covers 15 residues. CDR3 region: CASSFPPGGQETQYF. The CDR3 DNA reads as TGTGCCAGCAGTTTTCCTCCGGGGGGACAAGAGACCCAGTACTTC.

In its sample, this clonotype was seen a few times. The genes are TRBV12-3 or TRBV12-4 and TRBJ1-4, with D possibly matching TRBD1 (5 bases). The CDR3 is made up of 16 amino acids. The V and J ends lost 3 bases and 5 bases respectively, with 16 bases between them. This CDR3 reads CASSFWGGDRNEKLFF. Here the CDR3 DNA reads TGTGCCAGCAGTTTTTGGGGCGGGGACCGAAATGAAAAACTGTTTTTT.

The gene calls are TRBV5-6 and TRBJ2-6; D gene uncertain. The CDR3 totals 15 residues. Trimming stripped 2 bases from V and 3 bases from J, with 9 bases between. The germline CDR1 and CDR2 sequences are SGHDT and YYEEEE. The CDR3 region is CASSFVGYGANVLTF. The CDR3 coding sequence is TGTGCCAGCAGCTTTGTTGGCTATGGGGCCAACGTCCTGACTTTC.

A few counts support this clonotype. The CDR3 protein is CASSLGSTGQGYNEQFF. The CDR3 bases are TGTGCCAGCAGCTTAGGAAGTACCGGACAGGGTTACAATGAGCAGTTCTTC. The V gene is TRBV11-2, the J gene TRBJ2-1; 8 positions agree with TRBD1. Germline V CDR1 and CDR2: SGHAT, FQNNGV. The CDR3 is made up of 17 amino acids. V was clipped by 1 base and J by 4 bases; unmatched bases: 9. Together with reference TRBV11-2 and TRBJ2-1, the CDR3 gives the full variable domain: EAGVAQSPRYKIIEKRQSVAFWCNPISGHATLYWYQQILGQGPKLLIQFQNNGVVDDSQLPKDRFSAERLKGVDSTLKIQPAKLEDSAVYLCASSLGSTGQGYNEQFFGPGTRLTVL.

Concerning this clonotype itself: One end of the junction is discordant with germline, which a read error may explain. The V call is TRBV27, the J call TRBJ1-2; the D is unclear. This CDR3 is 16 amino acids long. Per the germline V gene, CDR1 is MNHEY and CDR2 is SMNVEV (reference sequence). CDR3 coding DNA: TGTGTCAGCAGTTTATCAGTGGGGAGCAAGGATTATGGCTACACCTTC. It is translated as CVSSLSVGSKDYGYTF.